Each of the 24 T cell receptor beta chains below was sequenced from the same sample in a study of blood T cells in healthy people across ages. A second PCR of 7 to 11 cycles used a sample-barcoded 5' primer and a J-beta primer mix. In TCRdb, the 5' RACE reads were re-called with MiXCR into one record per CDR3 protein. The sample yields about 640,000 distinct CDR3 sequences, roughly 53% seen once. Sequencing input: blood. Every receptor here comes from a man in his sixties in good health.

This chain uses TRBV6-1 with TRBJ2-3, with TRBD2 matching over 10 bases. The V segment lost 6 bases and the J segment 4 bases; nucleotides outside the gene matches: 7. The CDR3 length is 15 residues. Germline V CDR1 and CDR2: MNHNS, SASEGT. CDR3 residues: CASSTGTSAADTQYF. In DNA, the CDR3 is TGTGCCAGCAGCACCGGGACTAGCGCCGCAGATACGCAGTATTTT.

The V and J genes are TRBV20-1 and TRBJ2-1; D unresolved. This CDR3 is built from 14 residues. Germline values: CDR1 DFQATT, CDR2 SNEGSKA (reference sequence). V shed 2 bases and J shed 4 bases, with 12 bases lying between them. The CDR3 sequence: CSARTNLGYNEQFF. The CDR3 region has the DNA TGCAGTGCTAGAACCAACCTGGGATACAATGAGCAGTTCTTC.

The chain is built from TRBV3-1 and TRBJ1-5; D gene ambiguous. Trimming shortened V by 0 bases and J by 7 bases, and 7 bases separated the two germline ends. CDR1 is LGHDT and CDR2 is YNNKEL in the germline V gene (reference sequence). There are 13 residues in the CDR3. The CDR3 here is CASSQDLLQPQHF. Written as DNA, the CDR3 is TGTGCCAGCAGCCAAGATTTGTTGCAGCCCCAGCATTTT.

The CDR3 loop is CSAPRPGYEQFF. The CDR3 DNA sequence: TGCAGTGCCCCTAGACCAGGGTATGAGCAGTTCTTC. The gene calls are TRBV20-1 and TRBJ2-1, with D tentatively TRBD1 (5 bases). Germline CDR1 and CDR2: DFQATT and SNEGSKA (reference sequence). The ends were cut back, 6 bases at V and 8 bases at J, with 14 bases in the middle. The CDR3 sequence is 12 residues long.

This clonotype has ten or more counts. The chain recombines TRBV3-1 with TRBJ2-7; TRBD2 agrees at 8 bases. The CDR3 is made up of 14 amino acids. The germline CDR1 and CDR2 sequences are LGHDT and YNNKEL (reference sequence). The junction had 7 bases not matched to a gene; V was cut back by 3 bases and J by 6 bases. The CDR3 nucleotides are TGTGCCAGCAGCCAGTCCCCGGGGGGGACCGAGCAGTACTTC. Translated, it gives CASSQSPGGTEQYF.

The rearrangement uses TRBV12-3 or TRBV12-4 and TRBJ1-6; 9 bases fit TRBD1. The CDR3 consists of 14 residues. V lost 6 bases to trimming and J lost 9 bases; unmatched junction nucleotides: 6. The CDR3 nucleotides are TGTGCCAGCAGCCCGCGACAGGGGGTTTCACCCCTCCACTTT. Its protein product is CASSPRQGVSPLHF.

The J gene is TRBJ2-5, the V gene TRBV20-1; no reliable D call. V was clipped by 3 bases and J by 11 bases, with 22 bases between them. Germline assignment: CDR1 DFQATT and CDR2 SNEGSKA (reference sequence). The CDR3 length is 14 residues. CDR3 coding DNA: TGCAGTGCTAGCCGTGACACCACTACGATGGAGCAGTACTTC. As protein: CSASRDTTTMEQYF.

Only a few counts were recorded for this clonotype. The chain recombines TRBV2 with TRBJ1-1; 10 bases line up with TRBD1. This CDR3 has 13 amino acids. Losses at the gene ends were 8 bases for V and 4 bases for J; bases not matched to a gene: 4. Germline-derived CDR1 and CDR2 are SNHLY and FYNNEI. The CDR3 protein is CASGRDRGTEAFF. CDR3 coding DNA: TGTGCCAGCGGCCGGGACAGGGGCACTGAAGCTTTCTTT. The full variable domain, in which reference TRBV2 and TRBJ1-1 provide the parts outside the CDR3, is EPEVTQTPSHQVTQMGQEVILRCVPISNHLYFYWYRQILGQKVEFLVSFYNNEISEKSEIFDDQFSVERPDGSNFTLKIRSTKLEDSAMYFCASGRDRGTEAFFGQGTRLTVV.

This clonotype appeared once. Germline and junction disagree at one end, which may indicate a read error. The chain has TRBV20-1 and TRBJ1-2, with D hard to call. Per the germline V gene, CDR1 is DFQATT and CDR2 is SNEGSKA (reference sequence). This CDR3 has 11 amino acids. CDR3 amino acids: CAANTNYGYTF. CDR3 nucleotide sequence: TGTGCGGCTAATACTAACTATGGCTACACCTTC.

In its sample, this clonotype was seen once. The V call is TRBV12-3 or TRBV12-4, the J call TRBJ1-4; perhaps TRBD1 as D (6 bases). The V and J ends lost 6 bases and 7 bases respectively, with 18 bases between them. This CDR3 spans 15 amino acids. The CDR3 DNA reads as TGTGCCAGCAGCGAACAGGGAGTATGGGGTGAAAAACTGTTTTTT. Encoded protein: CASSEQGVWGEKLFF.

The J gene is TRBJ2-6, the V gene TRBV28; TRBD1 matches at 7 bases. Germline-derived CDR1 and CDR2 are MDHEN and SYDVKM. V trimming: 4 bases; J trimming: 0 bases; junction bases outside the gene matches: 9. The CDR3 has 18 amino acids. CDR3 DNA: TGTGCCAGCAGTTCGACAGGGAGAATCCTCTCTGGGGCCAACGTCCTGACTTTC. It translates to CASSSTGRILSGANVLTF.

The V call is TRBV2, the J call TRBJ2-1; 8 positions agree with TRBD2. Germline CDR1 reads SNHLY; CDR2 reads FYNNEI. V trimming: 3 bases; J trimming: 1 base; junction bases outside the gene matches: 11. This CDR3 region has 18 residues. CDR3 DNA sequence: TGTGCCAGCAGTGACGGGCGGGGGGCTACCCCGTCCTACAATGAGCAGTTCTTC. As protein: CASSDGRGATPSYNEQFF.

Turning to this clonotype: The junction departs from the called germline gene at one end, perhaps through a read error. The rearrangement joins TRBV3-1 to TRBJ2-7; unclear D gene. The end of the DNA fits TRBJ2-5 better, so the J call may be wrong. The CDR3 loop spans 14 amino acids. Germline V lookup: CDR1 LGHDT, CDR2 YNNKEL (reference sequence). Here the CDR3 reads CAGSQDPLRETQYF. The CDR3 DNA is TGTGCCGGCAGCCAAGATCCGTTAAGAGAGACCCAGTACTTC.

This clonotype appeared once. The rearrangement uses TRBV7-2 and TRBJ2-4, with TRBD2 matching over 9 bases. Germline V gene data show CDR1 as SGHTA and CDR2 as FQGNSA. CDR3 size: 14 residues. V gave up 4 bases and J gave up 13 bases; unmatched junction bases: 11. The CDR3 reads CASSSRGAGGGQYF. Written as DNA, the CDR3 is TGTGCCAGCAGCTCACGGGGAGCGGGGGGCGGGCAGTACTTC.

V is TRBV12-3 or TRBV12-4 and J is TRBJ1-1; no firm D call. Trimming cost V 9 bases and J 11 bases, with 19 bases left between them. The CDR3 sequence is 12 residues long. The CDR3 DNA reads TGTGCCAGTACGGAGGGAGGCCCCACCGCTTTCTTT. Translating gives CASTEGGPTAFF.

This clonotype was seen a handful of times. This chain links TRBV7-9 with TRBJ2-7; D is unresolved. V was shortened by 5 bases and J by 0 bases, with 11 bases between the two germline ends. The CDR3 runs 14 residues. From germline, CDR1 is SEHNR and CDR2 FQNEAQ (reference sequence). For the CDR3, the DNA is TGTGCCAGCAGCACTGAAACGGCCTCCTACGAGCAGTACTTC. It encodes CASSTETASYEQYF.

This clonotype was detected only a few times. V gene TRBV15 combines with J gene TRBJ2-2; TRBD2 agrees at 8 bases. The junction had 5 bases not matched to a gene; V was cut back by 2 bases and J by 0 bases. The CDR3 extends over 17 amino acids. Germline-derived CDR1 and CDR2 are LNHNV and YYDKDF (reference sequence). CDR3 sequence (DNA): TGTGCCACCAGCAGATATAGCGGGGTCGCGAACACCGGGGAGCTGTTTTTT. Translation: CATSRYSGVANTGELFF.

The V gene is TRBV4-2, the J gene TRBJ2-3; D is uncertain. Germline V lookup: CDR1 LGHNA, CDR2 YNFKEQ. Trimming stripped 0 bases from V and 2 bases from J, with 12 bases between. The CDR3 consists of 16 residues. The CDR3: CASSQENKGFTDTQYF. For the CDR3, the DNA is TGTGCCAGCAGCCAAGAAAATAAGGGTTTCACAGATACGCAGTATTTT.

In its sample, this clonotype was seen once. The V gene is TRBV9, the J gene TRBJ2-5; 8 positions agree with TRBD2. The end of the DNA fits TRBJ2-7 better, so the J call may be wrong. The germline gives CDR1 SGDLS, CDR2 YYNGEE. The CDR3 extends over 13 amino acids. In DNA form, the CDR3 reads TGTGCCAGCAGCCAAGCGGGGGCCAACGAGCAGTACTTC. Its translation is CASSQAGANEQYF.

The gene calls are TRBV6-6 and TRBJ2-1; D might be TRBD2 (7 bases). V lost 5 bases, J lost 7 bases, and 21 bases lay in between. The CDR3 has 16 residues. Germline V gives CDR1 MNHNY, CDR2 SVGAGI (reference sequence). The CDR3 nucleotides read TGTGCCAGCAGTCAGGGTGCGGGGGCGGACTTTAATGAGCAGTTCTTC. It codes for CASSQGAGADFNEQFF.

This clonotype was counted between two and nine times. The chain joins TRBV20-1 to TRBJ2-7; D call uncertain. Trimming took off 3 bases at V and 0 bases at J, with 9 bases between the two ends. Germline CDR1 DFQATT, CDR2 SNEGSKA (reference sequence). The CDR3 has 13 amino acids. The CDR3 bases are TGCAGTGCTAGGGACGGAAGCTCCTACGAGCAGTACTTC. Translated: CSARDGSSYEQYF.

The chain joins TRBV18 to TRBJ2-1, with TRBD1 matching over 7 bases. Germline V gene data show CDR1 as KGHSH and CDR2 as LQKENI. This CDR3 is built from 17 residues. Trimming took 5 bases from V and 4 from J; bases not matched to a gene: 14. CDR3 loop: CASSGRDSSPGYNEQFF. CDR3 in DNA: TGTGCCAGCTCAGGCCGGGACAGCTCCCCGGGGTACAATGAGCAGTTCTTC.

The chain carries TRBV10-3 and TRBJ2-5, with 13 bases lining up with TRBD2. Germline V gene lookup returns CDR1 ENHRY and CDR2 SYGVKD. There are 15 residues in the CDR3. The J segment lost 5 bases and the V segment lost 6 bases, leaving 6 bases of the junction unmatched. The DNA for the CDR3 is TGTGCCATCAGAACGGGACTAGCGGGGTGGGAGACCCAGTACTTC. This gives the protein CAIRTGLAGWETQYF.

V and J are TRBV29-1 and TRBJ1-2; D is unclear. From germline, CDR1 is SQVTM and CDR2 ANQGSEA. CDR3 length: 13 residues. The V and J ends lost 0 bases and 8 bases respectively, with 13 bases between them. The CDR3 here is CSVEDRAGGGYTF. The CDR3 coding sequence is TGCAGCGTTGAAGATCGGGCAGGTGGAGGCTACACCTTC.